These T cell receptor beta chains were read from a single sample in a study of blood T cell repertoires in COVID-19. Method: immunoSEQ multiplex PCR; TCRdb's copy keeps in-frame clones and lacks some. This table has over 80,000 clones, more than 85% appearing once. The sequenced sample consisted of peripheral blood. The receptors here all came from a man in his sixties with acute or convalescent COVID-19. CDR3s include the opening cysteine and the closing phenylalanine or tryptophan. D genes are given only for firm matches. A row's size may be missing; if present it is once, few, many or a size class.

cdr3_aa: CASSFPGRGNEQFF
cdr3_nt: TGTGCCAGCAGCTTCCCAGGCAGGGGAAATGAGCAGTTCTTC
clone_size: -
v_call: TRBV5-5
d_call: -
j_call: TRBJ2-1

cdr3_aa: CASSHPRSYTEAFF
cdr3_nt: TGTGCCAGCAGCCATCCACGGAGTTACACTGAAGCTTTCTTT
clone_size: -
v_call: TRBV3-1/TRBV3-2
d_call: -
j_call: TRBJ1-1

cdr3_aa: CAISKQGASDSGYTF
cdr3_nt: TGTGCCATCAGTAAACAGGGGGCGTCGGACTCTGGCTACACCTTC
clone_size: -
v_call: TRBV10-3
d_call: TRBD1
j_call: TRBJ1-2

cdr3_aa: CASSVGGTQSYEQYF
cdr3_nt: TGTGCCAGCAGCGTAGGTGGGACACAGTCCTACGAGCAGTACTTC
clone_size: -
v_call: TRBV9
d_call: -
j_call: TRBJ2-7

cdr3_aa: CASSKESGRNTGELFF
cdr3_nt: TGTGCCAGCAGCAAAGAAAGCGGGAGGAACACCGGGGAGCTGTTTTTT
clone_size: -
v_call: TRBV21-1
d_call: -
j_call: TRBJ2-2

cdr3_aa: CASTPRGEIHYGYTF
cdr3_nt: TGTGCCAGCACCCCACGGGGGGAAATACACTATGGCTACACCTTC
clone_size: -
v_call: TRBV6-1
d_call: -
j_call: TRBJ1-2

cdr3_aa: CASRGLENHEQYF
cdr3_nt: TGTGCCAGTAGGGGACTAGAGAATCACGAGCAGTACTTC
clone_size: -
v_call: TRBV19
d_call: TRBD2
j_call: TRBJ2-7

cdr3_aa: CASSYYTTTEAFF
cdr3_nt: TGTGCCAGCAGCTACTATACTACAACTGAAGCTTTCTTT
clone_size: -
v_call: TRBV7-6
d_call: -
j_call: TRBJ1-1

cdr3_aa: CASSYSMVQGGAPGQPQHF
cdr3_nt: TGTGCCAGCAGTTACTCGATGGTCCAAGGGGGGGCACCCGGCCAGCCCCAGCATTTT
clone_size: -
v_call: TRBV6-2/TRBV6-3
d_call: -
j_call: TRBJ1-5

cdr3_aa: CASRDGLGKQYF
cdr3_nt: TGTGCCAGCAGAGATGGTTTGGGCAAGCAGTACTTC
clone_size: -
v_call: TRBV11-2
d_call: -
j_call: TRBJ2-7

cdr3_aa: CASRSTLNYGYTF
cdr3_nt: TGTGCCAGCAGGAGCACCTTAAACTATGGCTACACCTTC
clone_size: once
v_call: TRBV11-2
d_call: -
j_call: TRBJ1-2

cdr3_aa: CASSERQGAREKLFF
cdr3_nt: TGTGCCAGCAGCGAACGACAGGGGGCAAGGGAAAAACTGTTTTTT
clone_size: -
v_call: TRBV11-1
d_call: TRBD1
j_call: TRBJ1-4

cdr3_aa: CASSQSGVGELFF
cdr3_nt: TGTGCCAGCAGCCAGTCAGGGGTTGGGGAGCTGTTTTTT
clone_size: -
v_call: TRBV7-9
d_call: -
j_call: TRBJ2-2

cdr3_aa: CASSLLAVSYNEQFF
cdr3_nt: TGTGCCAGCAGCCTACTAGCGGTCTCCTACAATGAGCAGTTCTTC
clone_size: -
v_call: TRBV14
d_call: TRBD2
j_call: TRBJ2-1

cdr3_aa: CASSQVPGDRSYGYTF
cdr3_nt: TGTGCCAGCAGCCAAGTGCCAGGGGACCGTTCCTATGGCTACACCTTC
clone_size: -
v_call: TRBV4-2
d_call: -
j_call: TRBJ1-2

cdr3_aa: CASSEADGNSDTQYF
cdr3_nt: TGTGCCAGCAGTGAAGCTGACGGGAATTCAGATACGCAGTATTTT
clone_size: -
v_call: TRBV6-1
d_call: -
j_call: TRBJ2-3

cdr3_aa: CASSGPLAEAFF
cdr3_nt: TGTGCCAGCAGCGGTCCGTTAGCTGAAGCTTTCTTT
clone_size: -
v_call: TRBV27
d_call: -
j_call: TRBJ1-1

cdr3_aa: CASSSGTGDNEQFF
cdr3_nt: TGTGCTAGCAGCTCCGGGACAGGGGACAATGAGCAGTTCTTC
clone_size: -
v_call: TRBV7-7
d_call: TRBD1
j_call: TRBJ2-1

cdr3_aa: CASSASGGSTDTQYF
cdr3_nt: TGTGCCAGCAGCGCTAGCGGAGGAAGCACAGATACGCAGTATTTT
clone_size: -
v_call: TRBV5-5
d_call: TRBD2
j_call: TRBJ2-3

cdr3_aa: CSVEVTGAETQYF
cdr3_nt: TGCAGCGTTGAAGTGACAGGGGCAGAGACCCAGTACTTC
clone_size: -
v_call: TRBV29-1
d_call: TRBD1
j_call: TRBJ2-5

cdr3_aa: CATTRARENTEAFF
cdr3_nt: TGTGCCACGACGAGAGCCAGGGAGAACACTGAAGCTTTCTTT
clone_size: -
v_call: TRBV2
d_call: -
j_call: TRBJ1-1

cdr3_aa: CASSQDPGGLYNEQFF
cdr3_nt: TGTGCCAGCAGCCAAGATCCGGGCGGACTCTACAATGAGCAGTTCTTC
clone_size: -
v_call: TRBV3-1/TRBV3-2
d_call: -
j_call: TRBJ2-1

cdr3_aa: CASSIQGADTEAFF
cdr3_nt: TGCGCCAGCAGCATTCAGGGCGCCGACACTGAAGCTTTCTTT
clone_size: once
v_call: TRBV5-1
d_call: -
j_call: TRBJ1-1

cdr3_aa: CASSLGLAIDTQYF
cdr3_nt: TGCGCCAGCAGCTTGGGACTAGCGATAGATACGCAGTATTTT
clone_size: -
v_call: TRBV5-1
d_call: TRBD2
j_call: TRBJ2-3

cdr3_aa: CAVGGSQSMNEQFF
cdr3_nt: TGTGCCGTGGGGGGGAGCCAGTCTATGAATGAGCAGTTCTTC
clone_size: once
v_call: TRBV10-3
d_call: TRBD2
j_call: TRBJ2-1

cdr3_aa: CASSVGRTGELFF
cdr3_nt: TGTGCCAGCAGTGTTGGGAGAACCGGGGAGCTGTTTTTT
clone_size: -
v_call: TRBV2
d_call: -
j_call: TRBJ2-2

cdr3_aa: CASSPLKGSGYTF
cdr3_nt: TGCGCCAGCAGCCCCCTGAAGGGGTCTGGCTACACCTTC
clone_size: once
v_call: TRBV4-3
d_call: -
j_call: TRBJ1-2

cdr3_aa: CASSWWRGEKLFF
cdr3_nt: TGTGCCAGCAGTTGGTGGCGGGGTGAAAAACTGTTTTTT
clone_size: -
v_call: TRBV6-5
d_call: -
j_call: TRBJ1-4

cdr3_aa: CASRQTRGGGAIYEQYF
cdr3_nt: TGCGCCAGCAGACAAACCCGGGGGGGCGGAGCTATCTACGAGCAGTACTTC
clone_size: once
v_call: TRBV4-3
d_call: TRBD2
j_call: TRBJ2-7

cdr3_aa: CASSLDVRGQNIQYF
cdr3_nt: TGTGCCAGCAGCTTAGACGTAAGGGGCCAAAACATTCAGTACTTC
clone_size: -
v_call: TRBV11-3
d_call: -
j_call: TRBJ2-4

cdr3_aa: CASSLGTTYNEQFF
cdr3_nt: TGTGCCAGCAGCTTAGGGACTACCTACAATGAGCAGTTCTTC
clone_size: -
v_call: TRBV7-3
d_call: TRBD2
j_call: TRBJ2-1

cdr3_aa: CASSVTGNQETQYF
cdr3_nt: TGTGCCAGCAGCGTCACAGGGAACCAAGAGACCCAGTACTTC
clone_size: -
v_call: TRBV5-6
d_call: -
j_call: TRBJ2-5